The sequence of this T cell receptor beta chain was determined in a study of Ad26.COV2.S vaccination and SARS-CoV-2 variants. In the case of this clone: Its antigen is unknown.

Sequenced by immunoSEQ multiplex PCR; TCRdb stores in-frame clones only, minus some. The sample consists of roughly 510,000 clones, around 88% of them appearing once. Study-wide results and caveats: People who got the vaccine or the placebo had similar non-spike TCR breadth.

The sample's treatment: some 19 received Ad26.COV2.S at low or high dose, single or two shots; 5 received placebo; per-sample allocation not given. Specimens were obtained on day 63 following the first vaccine or placebo injection. An Ad26 vector expressing Wuhan-strain SARS-CoV-2 spike constituted the vaccine. Germline-derived CDR1 and CDR2 are LNHDA and SQIVND (reference sequence). Trimming removed 5 bases from V and 6 bases from J, with 13 bases in between. CDR3 length: 13 amino acids. The sequences come from peripheral blood, collected in a trial of Ad26.COV2.S vaccine versus placebo. This clonotype was obtained from a person aged 18-60 years who received the Ad26.COV2.S COVID-19 vaccine or a placebo. The rearrangement links TRBV19 to TRBJ1-1, with no clear D. The CDR3 here is CASSRWAASEAFF. The CDR3 DNA is TGTGCCAGTAGTCGGTGGGCAGCTTCTGAAGCTTTCTTT. The full variable domain, completed using reference TRBV19 and TRBJ1-1, is DGGITQSPKYLFRKEGQNVTLSCEQNLNHDAMYWYRQDPGQGLRLIYYSQIVNDFQKGDIAEGYSVSREKKESFPLTVTSAQKNPTAFYLCASSRWAASEAFFGQGTRLTVV.